This TCR beta chain is from a study of blood T cells in healthy people across ages. Points from the study as a whole: TCR beta diversity tracked closely with naive T cell percentage. While age rose, TCR beta diversity per million T cells dropped in a roughly linear way. No one knew whether donors had CMV, which possibly confounded expanded clonotype changes.

Primers used in a second PCR of about 6 to 11 cycles were a sample-barcoded 5' primer and a J-beta primer mix. TCRdb re-analysed the 5' RACE reads in MiXCR, keeping a single row per CDR3 protein. This table has over 1.5 million distinct CDR3 sequences, 49% appearing once. Worth noting for this clonotype: Its cognate antigen is unknown.

The source material was blood. The origin of this receptor is a woman between 40 and 55 years old in good health.

This CDR3 reads CSAPGIGIAYNEQFF. The CDR3 DNA reads as TGCAGTGCCCCCGGGATAGGGATCGCCTACAATGAGCAGTTCTTC. The rearrangement uses TRBV20-1 and TRBJ2-1, with a weak D call TRBD2 (5 bases). The CDR3 runs to 15 residues. Germline V lookup: CDR1 DFQATT, CDR2 SNEGSKA (reference sequence). Trimming pared 6 bases from V and 2 bases from J, leaving 17 bases between.